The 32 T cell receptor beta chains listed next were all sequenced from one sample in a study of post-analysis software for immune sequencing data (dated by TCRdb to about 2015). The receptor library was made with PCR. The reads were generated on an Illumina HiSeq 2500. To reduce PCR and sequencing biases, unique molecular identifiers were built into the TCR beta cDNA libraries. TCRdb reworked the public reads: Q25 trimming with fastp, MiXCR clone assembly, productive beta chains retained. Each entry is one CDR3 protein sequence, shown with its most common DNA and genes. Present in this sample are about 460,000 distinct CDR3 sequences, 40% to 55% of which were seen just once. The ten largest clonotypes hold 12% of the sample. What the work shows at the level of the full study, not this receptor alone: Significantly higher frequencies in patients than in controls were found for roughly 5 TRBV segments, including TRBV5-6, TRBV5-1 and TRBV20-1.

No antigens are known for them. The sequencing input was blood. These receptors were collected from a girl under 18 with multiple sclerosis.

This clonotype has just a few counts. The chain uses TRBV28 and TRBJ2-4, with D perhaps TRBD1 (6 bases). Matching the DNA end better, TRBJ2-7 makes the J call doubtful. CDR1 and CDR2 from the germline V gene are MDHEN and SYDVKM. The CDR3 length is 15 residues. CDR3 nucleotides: TGTGCCAGCAGTTTACTGGACAGAGCCCTGTACGAGCAGTACTTC. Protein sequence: CASSLLDRALYEQYF.

This CDR3 reads CSARVSRHEQYF. In DNA form, the CDR3 reads TGCAGTGCTAGAGTGTCCCGACACGAGCAGTACTTC. V and J are TRBV20-1 and TRBJ2-4; D remains unclear. The tail of the sequence fits TRBJ2-7 better, so the J call may be wrong. The CDR3 is 12 amino acids. From germline, CDR1 is DFQATT and CDR2 SNEGSKA (reference sequence).

DNA for the CDR3: TGTGCCAGCAGCCAAGAGGGGGGCGCAGATACGCAGTATTTT. Translation gives CASSQEGGADTQYF. The chain uses TRBV4-2 and TRBJ2-3; D may match TRBD1 or TRBD2 (6 bases each). Germline-derived CDR1 and CDR2 are LGHNA and YNFKEQ. Trimming took 0 bases from V and 4 from J, leaving 8 bases between them. The CDR3 spans 14 residues.

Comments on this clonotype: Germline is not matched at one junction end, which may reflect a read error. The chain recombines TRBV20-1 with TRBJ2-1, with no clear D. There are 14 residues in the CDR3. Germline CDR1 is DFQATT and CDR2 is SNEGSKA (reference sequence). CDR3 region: CSANFLSSYNEQFF. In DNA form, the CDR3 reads TGCAGTGCTAACTTCCTGAGCTCCTACAACGAGCAGTTCTTC.

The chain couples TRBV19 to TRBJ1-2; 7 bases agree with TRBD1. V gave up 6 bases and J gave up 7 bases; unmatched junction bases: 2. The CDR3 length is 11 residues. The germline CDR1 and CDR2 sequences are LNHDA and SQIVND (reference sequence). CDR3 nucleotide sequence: TGTGCCAGTAGGTACAGGGGTGGCTACACCTTC. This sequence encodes CASRYRGGYTF.

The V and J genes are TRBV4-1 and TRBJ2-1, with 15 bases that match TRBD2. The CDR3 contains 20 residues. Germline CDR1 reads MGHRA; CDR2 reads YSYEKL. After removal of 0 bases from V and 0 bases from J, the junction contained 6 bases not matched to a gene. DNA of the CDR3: TGCGCCAGCAGCCAAGAGGCTGGACTAGCGGGAGGGAGCTCCTACAATGAGCAGTTCTTC. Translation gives CASSQEAGLAGGSSYNEQFF.

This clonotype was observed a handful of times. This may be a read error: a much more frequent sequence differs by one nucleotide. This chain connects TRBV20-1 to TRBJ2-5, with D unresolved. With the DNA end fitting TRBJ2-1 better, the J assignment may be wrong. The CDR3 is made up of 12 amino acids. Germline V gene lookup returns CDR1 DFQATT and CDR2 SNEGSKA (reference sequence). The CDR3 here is CSARGQQETQFF. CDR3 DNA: TGCAGTGCTAGAGGCCAGCAAGAGACCCAGTTCTTC.

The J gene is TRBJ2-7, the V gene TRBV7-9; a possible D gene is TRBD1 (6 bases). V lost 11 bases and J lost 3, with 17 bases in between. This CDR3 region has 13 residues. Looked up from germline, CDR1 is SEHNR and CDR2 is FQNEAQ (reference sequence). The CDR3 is CAGTLQTGYEQYF. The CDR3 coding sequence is TGTGCCGGCACCTTACAGACAGGCTACGAGCAGTACTTC.

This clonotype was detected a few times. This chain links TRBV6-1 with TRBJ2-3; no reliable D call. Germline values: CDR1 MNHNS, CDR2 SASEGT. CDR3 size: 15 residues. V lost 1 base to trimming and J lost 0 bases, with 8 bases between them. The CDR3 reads CASSEVGTSTDTQYF. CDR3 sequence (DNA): TGTGCCAGCAGTGAAGTGGGTACTAGCACAGATACGCAGTATTTT.

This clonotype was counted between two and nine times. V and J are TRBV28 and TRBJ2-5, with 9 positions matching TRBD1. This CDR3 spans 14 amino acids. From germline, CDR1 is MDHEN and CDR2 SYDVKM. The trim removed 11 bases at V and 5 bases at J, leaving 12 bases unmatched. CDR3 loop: CASGTGRVKETQYF. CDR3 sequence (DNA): TGTGCCTCAGGGACAGGGCGGGTTAAGGAGACCCAGTACTTC.

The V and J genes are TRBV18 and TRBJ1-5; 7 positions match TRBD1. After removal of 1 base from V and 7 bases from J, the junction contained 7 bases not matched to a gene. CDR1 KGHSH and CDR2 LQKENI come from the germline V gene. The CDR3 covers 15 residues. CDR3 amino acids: CASSPRPGGEQPQHF. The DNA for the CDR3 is TGTGCCAGCTCACCACGGCCAGGGGGTGAGCAGCCCCAGCATTTT.

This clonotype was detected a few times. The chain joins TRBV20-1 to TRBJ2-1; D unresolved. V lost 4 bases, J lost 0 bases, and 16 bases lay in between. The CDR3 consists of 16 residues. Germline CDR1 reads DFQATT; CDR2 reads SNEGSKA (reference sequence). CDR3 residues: CSATPRGPSSYNEQFF. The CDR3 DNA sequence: TGCAGTGCTACCCCTAGAGGCCCAAGCTCCTACAATGAGCAGTTCTTC.

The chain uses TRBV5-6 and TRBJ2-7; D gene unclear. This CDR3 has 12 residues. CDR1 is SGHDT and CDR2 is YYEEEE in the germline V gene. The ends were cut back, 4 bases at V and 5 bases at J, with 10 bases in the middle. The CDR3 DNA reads TGTGCCAGCAGCCCTGGCGTCAACGAGCAGTACTTC. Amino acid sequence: CASSPGVNEQYF.

The CDR3 nucleotides are TGCGCCAGCAGGGGACTAGCGGGAGTAACCGGGGAGCTGTTTTTT. As protein: CASRGLAGVTGELFF. V is TRBV10-2 and J is TRBJ2-2; 14 bases line up with TRBD2. The CDR3 length is 15 residues. Germline lookup yields CDR1 WSHSY and CDR2 SAAADI. Losses at the gene ends were 6 bases for V and 5 bases for J; bases not matched to a gene: 2.

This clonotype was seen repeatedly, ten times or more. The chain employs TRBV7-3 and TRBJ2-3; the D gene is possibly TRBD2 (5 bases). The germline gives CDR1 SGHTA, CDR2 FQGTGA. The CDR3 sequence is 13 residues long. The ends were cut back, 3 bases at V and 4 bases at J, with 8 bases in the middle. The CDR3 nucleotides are TGTGCCAGCAGCTTGACTATTCCAGATACGCAGTATTTT. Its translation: CASSLTIPDTQYF. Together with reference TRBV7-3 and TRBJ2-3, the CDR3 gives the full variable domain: GAGVSQTPSNKVTEKGKYVELRCDPISGHTALYWYRQSLGQGPEFLIYFQGTGAADDSGLPNDRFFAVRPEGSVSTLKIQRTERGDSAVYLCASSLTIPDTQYFGPGTRLTVL.

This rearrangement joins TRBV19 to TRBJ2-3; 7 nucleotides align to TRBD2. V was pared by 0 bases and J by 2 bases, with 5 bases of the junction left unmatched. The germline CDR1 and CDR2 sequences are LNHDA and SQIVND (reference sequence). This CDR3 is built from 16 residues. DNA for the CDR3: TGTGCCAGTAGTATAGATGGGCGGGAGACCACAGATACGCAGTATTTT. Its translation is CASSIDGRETTDTQYF.

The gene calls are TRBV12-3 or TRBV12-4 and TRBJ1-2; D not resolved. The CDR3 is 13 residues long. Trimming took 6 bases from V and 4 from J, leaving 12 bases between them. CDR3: CASRGSSRYGYTF. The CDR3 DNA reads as TGTGCCAGCAGGGGATCCAGCCGCTATGGCTACACCTTC.

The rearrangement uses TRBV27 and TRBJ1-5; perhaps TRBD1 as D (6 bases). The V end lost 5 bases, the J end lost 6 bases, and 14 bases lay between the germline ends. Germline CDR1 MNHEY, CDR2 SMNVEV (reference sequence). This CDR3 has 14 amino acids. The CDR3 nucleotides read TGTGCCAGCAGTCCCACTGGGGGGCTTCAGCCCCAGCATTTT. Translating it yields CASSPTGGLQPQHF.

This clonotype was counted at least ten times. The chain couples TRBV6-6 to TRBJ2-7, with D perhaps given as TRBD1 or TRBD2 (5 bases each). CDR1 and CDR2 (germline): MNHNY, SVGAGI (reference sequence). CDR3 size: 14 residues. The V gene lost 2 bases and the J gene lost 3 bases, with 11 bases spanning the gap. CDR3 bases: TGTGCCAGCAGTTACGACGGGGCGGTCTACGAGCAGTACTTC. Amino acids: CASSYDGAVYEQYF.

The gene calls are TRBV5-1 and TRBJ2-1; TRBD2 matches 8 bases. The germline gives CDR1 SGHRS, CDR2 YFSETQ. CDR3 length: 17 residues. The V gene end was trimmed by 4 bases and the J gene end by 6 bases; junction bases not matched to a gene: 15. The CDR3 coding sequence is TGCGCCAGCAGCACTGAAGGACTAGCTCGAGTTCCCAATGAGCAGTTCTTC. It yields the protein CASSTEGLARVPNEQFF.

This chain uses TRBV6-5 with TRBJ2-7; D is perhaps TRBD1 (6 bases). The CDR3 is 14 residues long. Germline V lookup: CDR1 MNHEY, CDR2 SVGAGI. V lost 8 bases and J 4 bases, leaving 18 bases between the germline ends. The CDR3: CASQGSGQSYEQYF. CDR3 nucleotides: TGTGCCAGCCAGGGGTCGGGACAAAGTTACGAGCAGTACTTC.

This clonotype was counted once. In nucleotides, the CDR3 is TGTGCCAGCAGTCTGGACGGACAGGGAAGCTATGGCTACACCTTC. The encoded protein is CASSLDGQGSYGYTF. The J gene is TRBJ1-2, the V gene TRBV12-3 or TRBV12-4; 8 bases agree with TRBD1. V lost 5 bases and J lost 4; bases outside the gene matches: 9. This CDR3 is built from 15 residues.

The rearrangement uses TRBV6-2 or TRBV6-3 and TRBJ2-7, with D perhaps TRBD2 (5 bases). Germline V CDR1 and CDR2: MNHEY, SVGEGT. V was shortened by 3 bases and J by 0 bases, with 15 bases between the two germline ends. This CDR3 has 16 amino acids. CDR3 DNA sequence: TGTGCCAGCAGTTATAGGCCTAGCCGTGGCTCCTACGAGCAGTACTTC. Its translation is CASSYRPSRGSYEQYF.

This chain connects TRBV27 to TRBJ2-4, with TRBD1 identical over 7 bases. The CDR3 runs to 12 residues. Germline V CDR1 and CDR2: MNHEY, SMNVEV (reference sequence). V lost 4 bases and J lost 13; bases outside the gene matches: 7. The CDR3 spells CASSYRGREQYF. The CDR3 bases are TGTGCCAGCAGTTACAGGGGCCGAGAGCAGTACTTC.

The CDR3 DNA reads as TGTGCCAGCAGTTTAGGACAGGCTCATACGCAGTATTTT. Translation: CASSLGQAHTQYF. The genes are TRBV12-3 or TRBV12-4 and TRBJ2-3, with D perhaps TRBD1 (6 bases). V was shortened by 1 base and J by 7 bases, with 9 bases between the two germline ends. The CDR3 covers 13 residues.

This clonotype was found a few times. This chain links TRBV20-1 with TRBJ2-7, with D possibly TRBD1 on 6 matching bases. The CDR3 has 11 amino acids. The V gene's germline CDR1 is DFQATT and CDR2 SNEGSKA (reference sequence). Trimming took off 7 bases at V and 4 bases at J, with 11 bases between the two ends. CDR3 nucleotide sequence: TGCAGTGTAGACAGGCCTTACGAGCAGTACTTC. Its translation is CSVDRPYEQYF.

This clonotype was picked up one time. The CDR3 DNA reads TGTGCCAGCAGCCAAACCGTACCCTCGGACAGCAACACAGATACGCAGTATTTT. It specifies CASSQTVPSDSNTDTQYF. The chain is built from TRBV7-8 and TRBJ2-3, with D perhaps matching TRBD1 (6 bases). Germline V lookup: CDR1 SGHVS, CDR2 FQNEAQ. This CDR3 comprises 18 residues. Trimming pared 5 bases from V and 2 bases from J, leaving 23 bases between. The full variable domain, completed using reference TRBV7-8 and TRBJ2-3, is GAGVSQSPRYKVAKRGQDVALRCDPISGHVSLFWYQQALGQGPEFLTYFQNEAQLDKSGLPSDRFFAERPEGSVSTLKIQRTQQEDSAVYLCASSQTVPSDSNTDTQYFGPGTRLTVL.

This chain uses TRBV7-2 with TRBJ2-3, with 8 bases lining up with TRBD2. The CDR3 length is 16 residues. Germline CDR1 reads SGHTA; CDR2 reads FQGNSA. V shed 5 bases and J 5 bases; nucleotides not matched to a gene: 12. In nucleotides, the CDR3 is TGTGCCAGCAGCCCACGAACTAGCGGCGGTGGAGATACGCAGTATTTT. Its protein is CASSPRTSGGGDTQYF.

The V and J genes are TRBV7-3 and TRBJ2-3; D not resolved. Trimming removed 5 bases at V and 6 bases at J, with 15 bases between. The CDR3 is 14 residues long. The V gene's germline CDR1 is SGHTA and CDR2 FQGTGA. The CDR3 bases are TGTGCCAGCAGCATCAGCACTATGTTGGATACGCAGTATTTT. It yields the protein CASSISTMLDTQYF.

The CDR3 loop is CASSTGQEEHFF. As DNA, the CDR3 is TGTGCCAGCAGTACCGGACAGGAGGAACATTTCTTC. The chain couples TRBV12-3 or TRBV12-4 to TRBJ2-1; 7 positions agree with TRBD1. V lost 5 bases, J lost 16 bases, and 11 bases stayed unmatched. This CDR3 region has 12 residues.

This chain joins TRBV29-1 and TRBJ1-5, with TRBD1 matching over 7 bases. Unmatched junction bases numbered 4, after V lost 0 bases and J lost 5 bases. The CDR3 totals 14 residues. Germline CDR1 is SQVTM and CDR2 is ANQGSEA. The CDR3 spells CSVEDGTGDQPQHF. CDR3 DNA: TGCAGCGTTGAAGATGGAACAGGGGATCAGCCCCAGCATTTT.

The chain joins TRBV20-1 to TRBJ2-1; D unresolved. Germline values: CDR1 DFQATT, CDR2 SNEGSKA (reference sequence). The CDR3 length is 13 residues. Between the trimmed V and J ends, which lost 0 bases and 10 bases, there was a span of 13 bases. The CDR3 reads CSARDLASGEQFF. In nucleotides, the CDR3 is TGCAGTGCTAGAGATCTGGCTAGTGGAGAGCAGTTCTTC.